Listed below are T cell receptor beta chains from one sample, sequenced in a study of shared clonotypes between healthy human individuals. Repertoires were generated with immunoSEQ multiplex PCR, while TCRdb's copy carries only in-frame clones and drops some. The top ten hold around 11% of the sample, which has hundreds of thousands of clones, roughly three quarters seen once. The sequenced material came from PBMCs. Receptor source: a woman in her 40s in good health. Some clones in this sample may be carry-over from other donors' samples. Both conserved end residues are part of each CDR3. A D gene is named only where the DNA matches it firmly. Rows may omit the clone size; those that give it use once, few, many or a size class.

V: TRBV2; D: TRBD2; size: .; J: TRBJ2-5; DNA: TGTGCCAGCAGCCCGGGACTAGCGGTGGAGACCCAGTACTTC; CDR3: CASSPGLAVETQYF
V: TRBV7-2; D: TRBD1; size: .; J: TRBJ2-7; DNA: TGTGCCTGGACAGGGGACTACGAGCAGTACTTC; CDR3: CAWTGDYEQYF
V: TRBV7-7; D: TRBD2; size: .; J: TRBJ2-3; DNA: TGTGCCAGCAGCTTAAGTGCCGGGAGGGGCACAGATACGCAGTATTTT; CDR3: CASSLSAGRGTDTQYF
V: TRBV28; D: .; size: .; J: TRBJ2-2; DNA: TGTGCCAGCAGATTAACGAACACCGGGGAGCTGTTTTTT; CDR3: CASRLTNTGELFF
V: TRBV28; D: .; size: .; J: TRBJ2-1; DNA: TGTGCCAGCAGCTTCTCGGCGGCTAATGAGCAGTTCTTC; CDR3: CASSFSAANEQFF
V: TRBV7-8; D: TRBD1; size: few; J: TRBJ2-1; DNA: TGTGCCAGCAGCACCGACCGACAGGGGATCTGGGATGAGCAGTTCTTC; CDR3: CASSTDRQGIWDEQFF
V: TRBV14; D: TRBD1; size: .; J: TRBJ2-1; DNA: TGTGCCAGCCGCGCCGGGACAGGGTATAACAATGAGCAGTTCTTC; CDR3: CASRAGTGYNNEQFF
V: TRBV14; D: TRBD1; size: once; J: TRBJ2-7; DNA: TGTGCCAGCAGCCCCTTCAGGGGGCTAAGCTCCTACGAGCAGTACTTC; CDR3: CASSPFRGLSSYEQYF
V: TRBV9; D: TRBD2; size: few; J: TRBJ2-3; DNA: TGTGCTTCGGGGACTAGCGGGAACACAGATACGCAGTATTTT; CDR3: CASGTSGNTDTQYF
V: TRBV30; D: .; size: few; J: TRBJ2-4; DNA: TGTGCCTGTGACTATGGGCTAGCCAAAAACATTCAGTACTTC; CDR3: CACDYGLAKNIQYF
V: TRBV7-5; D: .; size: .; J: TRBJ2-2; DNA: TGTGTCAGAAGCTTAGTACGCTTGGCGGGAGGGCCCTTCACCGGGGAGCTGTTTTTT; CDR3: CVRSLVRLAGGPFTGELFF
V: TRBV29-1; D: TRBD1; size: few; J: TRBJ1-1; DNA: TGCAGCGTTGTGAGACAGGGAGACACTGAAGCTTTCTTT; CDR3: CSVVRQGDTEAFF
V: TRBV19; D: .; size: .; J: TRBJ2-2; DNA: TGTGCCAGTAGTGAAGTCTGGCAAAACACCGGGGAGCTGTTTTTT; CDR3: CASSEVWQNTGELFF
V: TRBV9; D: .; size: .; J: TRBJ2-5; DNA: TGTGCCAGCAGCGCGGCCGGGACCAGCGGCCCCTCCCCCCAGCACTTC; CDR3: CASSAAGTSGPSPQHF
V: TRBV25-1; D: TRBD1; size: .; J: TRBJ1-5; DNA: TGTGCCAGCAGTGCCCACAGGGGCGATCAGCCCCAGCATTTT; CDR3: CASSAHRGDQPQHF
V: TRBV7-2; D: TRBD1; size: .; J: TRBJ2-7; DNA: TGTGCCAGCAGTCCTGGACAGGGCATCTTCTACGAGCAGTACTTC; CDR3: CASSPGQGIFYEQYF
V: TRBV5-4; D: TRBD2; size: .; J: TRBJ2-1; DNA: TGTGCCAGCAGCTTGGGGGGACTAGCGCCCTACAATGAGCAGTTCTTC; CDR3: CASSLGGLAPYNEQFF
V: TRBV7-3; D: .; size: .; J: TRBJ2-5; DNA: TGTGCCAGCAGCTTGGCTAGGGGGGAGACCCAGTACTTC; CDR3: CASSLARGETQYF
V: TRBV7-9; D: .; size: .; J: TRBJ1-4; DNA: TGTGCCAGCAGCTTTGGGACTCGTAATGAAAAACTGTTTTTT; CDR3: CASSFGTRNEKLFF
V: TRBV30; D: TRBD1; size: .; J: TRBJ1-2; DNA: TGTGCCTGGAGCCAGGGGGCGCGAGGCTACACCTTC; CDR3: CAWSQGARGYTF